A selection of T cell receptor beta chains follows, all from one sample in a study of blood T cell repertoires in COVID-19. The protocol was immunoSEQ multiplex PCR, while the TCRdb copy is restricted to in-frame clones and leaves out a portion. The table includes 55,000 to 65,000 clones, over 80% detected once. Sequencing used peripheral blood. The source of these receptors is a man in his thirties or forties with COVID-19, enrolled during active disease. CDR3s include the opening cysteine and the closing phenylalanine or tryptophan. The D gene is left open where the match is weak. The listing skips clone size in some rows; elsewhere it reads once, few, many or a size class.

V gene: TRBV30; clone size: NA; J gene: TRBJ1-2; D gene: TRBD1; CDR3 protein: CAWSVTGGNGYTF; CDR3 DNA: TGTGCCTGGAGTGTCACAGGGGGAAATGGCTACACCTTC
V gene: TRBV4-3; clone size: NA; J gene: TRBJ2-7; D gene: NA; CDR3 protein: CASSQEWSRVSEQYF; CDR3 DNA: TGCGCCAGCAGCCAAGAGTGGAGCAGGGTATCCGAGCAGTACTTC
V gene: TRBV14; clone size: NA; J gene: TRBJ1-1; D gene: NA; CDR3 protein: CASSQTQNTEAFF; CDR3 DNA: TGTGCCAGCAGCCAGACACAGAACACTGAAGCTTTCTTT
V gene: TRBV28; clone size: NA; J gene: TRBJ2-7; D gene: TRBD1; CDR3 protein: CASRPGTGFDYEQYF; CDR3 DNA: TGTGCCAGCAGGCCGGGGACAGGGTTCGACTACGAGCAGTACTTC
V gene: TRBV6-5; clone size: NA; J gene: TRBJ2-5; D gene: NA; CDR3 protein: CASSYSRQGKKTQYF; CDR3 DNA: TGTGCCAGCAGTTACAGTCGCCAGGGGAAAAAGACCCAGTACTTC
V gene: TRBV4-1; clone size: NA; J gene: TRBJ1-2; D gene: TRBD1; CDR3 protein: CASSHLRTGGPYGYTF; CDR3 DNA: TGCGCCAGCAGCCATCTCCGGACAGGGGGCCCCTATGGCTACACCTTC
V gene: TRBV6-5; clone size: few; J gene: TRBJ1-5; D gene: NA; CDR3 protein: CASSRDRYQPQHF; CDR3 DNA: TGTGCCAGCAGCCGTGACAGGTATCAGCCCCAGCATTTT
V gene: TRBV6-5; clone size: NA; J gene: TRBJ1-5; D gene: TRBD1; CDR3 protein: CASSYGQGQPQHF; CDR3 DNA: TGTGCCAGCAGCTATGGACAGGGCCAGCCCCAGCATTTT
V gene: TRBV2; clone size: once; J gene: TRBJ1-2; D gene: NA; CDR3 protein: CASSEDGPGYTF; CDR3 DNA: TGTGCCAGCAGTGAGGATGGGCCAGGCTACACCTTC
V gene: TRBV9; clone size: NA; J gene: TRBJ2-3; D gene: TRBD2; CDR3 protein: CASSPSLAGGPSLDTQYF; CDR3 DNA: TGTGCCAGCAGCCCTTCCCTAGCGGGAGGGCCCTCGTTGGATACGCAGTATTTT
V gene: TRBV7-2; clone size: NA; J gene: TRBJ1-1; D gene: NA; CDR3 protein: CASSLTGYTEAFF; CDR3 DNA: TGTGCCAGCAGCTTAACGGGGTACACTGAAGCTTTCTTT
V gene: TRBV9; clone size: NA; J gene: TRBJ2-3; D gene: TRBD2; CDR3 protein: CASSVMGGRTDTQYF; CDR3 DNA: TGTGCCAGCAGCGTAATGGGCGGGAGGACAGATACGCAGTATTTT
V gene: TRBV11-2; clone size: NA; J gene: TRBJ1-5; D gene: TRBD1; CDR3 protein: CASSGTGDGVQPQHF; CDR3 DNA: TGTGCCAGCAGCGGGACAGGGGATGGAGTCCAGCCCCAGCATTTT
V gene: TRBV18; clone size: NA; J gene: TRBJ2-3; D gene: TRBD1; CDR3 protein: CASSRQGSTDTQYF; CDR3 DNA: TGTGCCAGCTCAAGACAGGGCTCCACAGATACGCAGTATTTT